The 28 T cell receptor beta chains below all came from one sample that was sequenced in a study of molecular identifiers for immune sequencing clone quantification. TCRdb redid the calling of the PCR reads with MiXCR, one entry per CDR3 protein. The data hold some 580,000 distinct CDR3 sequences, with 25% observed a single time. Sequencing was done on a sample of naive CD8+ T cells from blood, with Jurkat cell RNA spiked in. This sample's subset: FACS-sorted CD8+CD4-CCR7+CD45RA+ naive T cells. The receptors here all came from a human donor in good health. Some libraries in this study had Jurkat cell RNA spiked in.

With respect to this clonotype: Relative to the germline gene, one junction end is altered; a read error may explain this. The V and J genes are TRBV5-4 and TRBJ2-7; perhaps TRBD1 as D (6 bases). Germline V lookup: CDR1 SGHNT, CDR2 YYREEE (reference sequence). This CDR3 is built from 13 residues. CDR3 region: CASGFDRRLEQYF. CDR3 bases: TGTGCCAGCGGCTTTGACAGGCGGCTCGAGCAGTACTTC.

Many counts were recorded for this clonotype. V and J are TRBV7-9 and TRBJ2-5, with D possibly TRBD1 on 7 matching bases. This CDR3 region has 19 residues. Trimming took 2 bases from V and 1 from J, leaving 23 bases between them. CDR1 and CDR2 from the germline V gene are SEHNR and FQNEAQ (reference sequence). The CDR3 protein is CASSLLSAGGTAVQETQYF. CDR3 DNA: TGTGCCAGCAGCTTATTGTCGGCTGGCGGGACAGCAGTCCAAGAGACCCAGTACTTC. The full variable domain, in which reference TRBV7-9 and TRBJ2-5 provide the parts outside the CDR3, is DTGVSQNPRHKITKRGQNVTFRCDPISEHNRLYWYRQTLGQGPEFLTYFQNEAQLEKSRLLSDRFSAERPKGSFSTLEIQRTEQGDSAMYLCASSLLSAGGTAVQETQYFGPGTRLLVL.

J is TRBJ1-3 and V is TRBV21-1. TRBV21-1 is noted as a pseudogene. The CDR3 length is 12 residues. CDR3 nucleotide sequence: TGTGCCAAAGCAGGGCCGAAAAACACCATATATTTT. As protein: CAKAGPKNTIYF.

The chain has TRBV20-1 and TRBJ2-2, with 7 bases matching TRBD1. With 0 bases clipped from V and 0 bases from J, the junction kept 1 base outside the gene matches. The CDR3 contains 15 residues. Germline V lookup: CDR1 DFQATT, CDR2 SNEGSKA (reference sequence). The CDR3 sequence: CSARDGTANTGELFF. The CDR3, as DNA: TGCAGTGCTAGAGATGGGACAGCGAACACCGGGGAGCTGTTTTTT.

This sequence joins TRBV15 and TRBJ2-4; D remains ambiguous. The CDR3 length is 19 residues. The V gene lost 4 bases and the J gene lost 0 bases, with 22 bases spanning the gap. Germline V gene lookup returns CDR1 LNHNV and CDR2 YYDKDF (reference sequence). Here the CDR3 DNA reads TGTGCCACCAGCACCGTATTTATCCGGGCAACAAAAGCCAAAAACATTCAGTACTTC. Its translation: CATSTVFIRATKAKNIQYF.

Remarks on this clonotype: One base away lies a much larger clone, so this may be a sequencing read error. The missing conserved phenylalanine or tryptophan at the end of this CDR3 makes a read error likely. The J gene is TRBJ1-4, the V gene TRBV20-1; 9 bases fit TRBD1. CDR1 DFQATT and CDR2 SNEGSKA come from the germline V gene (reference sequence). This CDR3 has 13 residues. The V and J ends lost 5 bases and 5 bases, in that order; junction bases with no gene match: 3. The CDR3 loop is CSAPDRGNEKLFI. The CDR3 bases are TGCAGTGCTCCGGACAGGGGCAATGAAAAACTGTTTATT.

This clonotype showed up many times. CDR3 DNA sequence: TGCACCAGCAGCCCGGGAACTAGCGGGCCTAGCACAGATACGCAGTATTTT. It specifies CTSSPGTSGPSTDTQYF. This rearrangement joins TRBV1 to TRBJ2-3; the D call in the table, TRBD2, was not verified against the DNA. TRBV1 is a documented pseudogene. There are 17 residues in the CDR3.

A remark on this clonotype: This may stem from a read error, because a much larger clone lies one nucleotide away. V is TRBV7-7 and J is TRBJ2-7, with D uncertain. Germline CDR1 SSHAT, CDR2 FNYEAQ (reference sequence). The CDR3 is made up of 13 amino acids. The CDR3 DNA reads as TGTGCTAGCAGCTTATTTTCCGGGCACGAGAAGTACTTC. This encodes CASSLFSGHEKYF.

This chain links TRBV28 with TRBJ2-5; D assignment may be TRBD1 or TRBD2 (5 bases each). Germline CDR1 MDHEN, CDR2 SYDVKM. Trimming pared 3 bases from V and 2 bases from J, leaving 13 bases between. This CDR3 has 15 amino acids. CDR3 amino acids: CASSFGPGRQETQYF. The CDR3 nucleotides read TGTGCCAGCAGTTTTGGTCCGGGGCGGCAAGAGACCCAGTACTTC.

This clonotype turned up a few times. This sequence joins TRBV19 and TRBJ1-1; D ambiguous. CDR1 is LNHDA and CDR2 is SQIVND in the germline V gene (reference sequence). CDR3 size: 14 residues. V dropped 4 bases and J dropped 4 bases, with 13 bases sitting between them. The CDR3 sequence is CASSTVPTGTEAFF. The CDR3 bases are TGTGCCAGTAGTACCGTCCCCACGGGCACTGAAGCTTTCTTT.

In its sample, this clonotype was seen a few times. This chain uses TRBV19 with TRBJ2-7; no clear D. V was cut by 5 bases and J by 5 bases, with 13 bases left in between. The CDR3 runs to 13 residues. The germline V gene encodes CDR1 LNHDA and CDR2 SQIVND (reference sequence). DNA of the CDR3: TGTGCCAGTAGTGCGGCCTCAGGTCACGAGCAGTACTTC. It is translated as CASSAASGHEQYF.

On this clonotype: The conserved final phenylalanine or tryptophan is absent from the CDR3, which likely points to a read error. The J gene is TRBJ2-7, the V gene TRBV4-3; D not certain. Germline V gene data show CDR1 as LGHNA and CDR2 as YSLEER. The V and J ends lost 5 bases and 0 bases respectively, with 8 bases between them. CDR3 length: 13 amino acids. In nucleotides, the CDR3 is TGCGCCAGCAGCGGCAGCACCTCCTACGAGCAGTACTCC. Amino acids: CASSGSTSYEQYS.

This clonotype was counted many times. The V and J genes are TRBV6-2 or TRBV6-3 and TRBJ2-1, with TRBD2 matching over 8 bases. Germline CDR1 and CDR2: MNHEY and SVGEGT. The ends lost 6 bases at V and 3 bases at J; junction bases unmatched: 7. This CDR3 region has 15 residues. In DNA form, the CDR3 reads TGTGCCAGCAGCCAAAATAGCGGGAACTACAATGAGCAGTTCTTC. Translation gives CASSQNSGNYNEQFF.

V gene TRBV4-1 combines with J gene TRBJ2-7, with 10 bases lining up with TRBD1. CDR3 length equals 14 residues. Germline V lookup: CDR1 MGHRA, CDR2 YSYEKL. V lost 8 bases to trimming and J lost 3 bases; unmatched junction nucleotides: 7. CDR3 DNA: TGCGCCAGCCGCCCACGGACAGGGGGCTACGAGCAGTACTTC. It yields the protein CASRPRTGGYEQYF.

This clonotype has just a few counts. CDR3 DNA: TGTGCCACCAGTGATCGGACTAGCGGGAGGTTCTCCTACAATGAGCAGTTCTTC. It encodes CATSDRTSGRFSYNEQFF. The rearrangement joins TRBV24-1 to TRBJ2-1, with 14 nucleotides matching TRBD2. V trimming: 3 bases; J trimming: 0 bases; junction bases outside the gene matches: 3. The CDR3 is made up of 18 amino acids. Germline CDR1 and CDR2: KGHDR and SFDVKD.

This clonotype has just a few counts. J is TRBJ1-2 and V is TRBV6-5, with 10 nucleotides matching TRBD1. The V and J ends lost 6 bases and 4 bases, in that order; junction bases with no gene match: 11. Germline values: CDR1 MNHEY, CDR2 SVGAGI. This CDR3 spans 16 amino acids. The CDR3 nucleotides read TGTGCCAGCAGGGACCCCGACAGGGGGCATGGCTATGGCTACACCTTC. Translating gives CASRDPDRGHGYGYTF.

The chain couples TRBV27 to TRBJ2-2, with 12 bases identical to TRBD1. The CDR3 runs to 18 residues. V was pared by 2 bases and J by 5 bases, with 9 bases of the junction left unmatched. The germline V gene has CDR1 MNHEY and CDR2 SMNVEV (reference sequence). This chain's CDR3 is CASSLTSGTGGRTGELFF. The CDR3, as DNA: TGTGCCAGCAGTTTAACCAGTGGGACAGGGGGCAGGACCGGGGAGCTGTTTTTT.

Only one count was recorded for this clonotype. This chain joins TRBV20-1 and TRBJ2-7; D call uncertain. The germline CDR1 and CDR2 sequences are DFQATT and SNEGSKA (reference sequence). With 0 bases removed from V and 1 base from J, the gap between germline ends came to 10 bases. The CDR3 has 14 residues. The CDR3 DNA reads as TGCAGTGCTAGAGATATAAGTGGGTCCTACGAGCAGTACTTC. This encodes CSARDISGSYEQYF.

As DNA, the CDR3 is TGTGCCAGCAGCCTTTGGGTGAATAGCAATCAGCCCCAGCATTTT. Translating gives CASSLWVNSNQPQHF. The chain is built from TRBV5-6 and TRBJ1-5; D ambiguous. Germline-derived CDR1 and CDR2 are SGHDT and YYEEEE. The germline V and J ends were trimmed by 4 bases and 0 bases, with 11 bases remaining between them. CDR3 length: 15 amino acids. The variable domain in full, with the rest retrieved from reference TRBV5-6 and TRBJ1-5, is DAGVTQSPTHLIKTRGQQVTLRCSPKSGHDTVSWYQQALGQGPQFIFQYYEEEERQRGNFPDRFSGHQFPNYSSELNVNALLLGDSALYLCASSLWVNSNQPQHFGDGTRLSIL.

With regard to this clonotype: A much larger clone differs from this one at a single base, so this may be a read error. The V gene is TRBV5-1, the J gene TRBJ2-5, with 7 bases fitting TRBD1. The CDR3 has 15 residues. Per the germline V gene, CDR1 is SGHRS and CDR2 is YFSETQ. CDR3 sequence reads: CASSGRTGPQETQCF. The CDR3 DNA sequence: TGCGCCAGCAGCGGCCGGACAGGACCCCAAGAGACCCAGTGCTTC.

This clonotype was found a few times. The chain employs TRBV27 and TRBJ2-7; the match to TRBD1 covers 9 bases. Trimming removed 2 bases from V and 5 bases from J; junction bases left unmatched: 7. Germline CDR1 reads MNHEY; CDR2 reads SMNVEV (reference sequence). This CDR3 contains 15 residues. CDR3 DNA sequence: TGTGCCAGCAGTTTAGGGGGACAGGGACCCCACGAGCAGTACTTC. Translation gives CASSLGGQGPHEQYF.

The chain uses TRBV7-9 and TRBJ1-3; D remains unclear. The CDR3 is 16 residues long. Trimming cost V 4 bases and J 4 bases, with 17 bases left between them. Germline V gives CDR1 SEHNR, CDR2 FQNEAQ (reference sequence). CDR3 coding DNA: TGTGCCAGCAGCTCCTCCCTTTACAAATCAGGAAACACCATATATTTT. The encoded protein is CASSSSLYKSGNTIYF.

This clonotype has just a few counts. CDR3 sequence reads: CASSLVFHGDGYTF. The CDR3 nucleotides are TGTGCCAGCAGCTTAGTGTTTCACGGAGATGGCTACACCTTC. The chain combines TRBV7-9 with TRBJ1-2; D ambiguous. The CDR3 length is 14 residues. V was shortened by 1 base and J by 6 bases, with 12 bases between the two germline ends. Germline CDR1 is SEHNR and CDR2 is FQNEAQ (reference sequence).

This clonotype was counted between two and nine times. The rearrangement links TRBV5-1 to TRBJ2-3; TRBD1 matches at 7 bases. V lost 0 bases and J lost 6; bases outside the gene matches: 4. Germline CDR1 is SGHRS and CDR2 is YFSETQ. This CDR3 region has 14 residues. CDR3 sequence reads: CASSLERGLDTQYF. For the CDR3, the DNA is TGCGCCAGCAGCTTGGAAAGGGGGCTGGATACGCAGTATTTT.

This clonotype was seen ten or more times. The chain carries TRBV4-3 and TRBJ1-5, with D possibly TRBD1 on 6 matching bases. Trimming pared 0 bases from V and 3 bases from J, leaving 12 bases between. Germline CDR1 is LGHNA and CDR2 is YSLEER. The CDR3 has 16 amino acids. CDR3 residues: CASSQDRAGANQPQHF. The CDR3 DNA reads as TGCGCCAGCAGCCAAGACCGGGCAGGGGCCAATCAGCCCCAGCATTTT.

This clonotype came up a few times. This chain links TRBV5-1 with TRBJ1-1; D not certain. Trimming shortened V by 3 bases and J by 2 bases, and 14 bases separated the two germline ends. CDR3 length equals 15 residues. Germline V gene sequence: CDR1 SGHRS, CDR2 YFSETQ. CDR3 bases: TGCGCCAGCAGCTCAAACCGGGAGATTAACACTGAAGCTTTCTTT. Its protein product is CASSSNREINTEAFF.

At least ten counts were recorded for this clonotype. The chain has TRBV6-5 and TRBJ2-7; D gene uncertain. The CDR3 covers 13 residues. V shed 0 bases and J shed 5 bases, with 8 bases lying between them. Germline loops: CDR1 MNHEY, CDR2 SVGAGI. CDR3 nucleotide sequence: TGTGCCAGCAGTTACTCAGGCAGTAACGAGCAGTACTTC. This codes for CASSYSGSNEQYF.

Comments on this clonotype: A much larger clone sits a single nucleotide away, making a read error possible. CDR3 bases: TGTGCCAGCAGCTTAGAATTTGCGGGGGACTACAATGAGCAGTTCTTC. It yields the protein CASSLEFAGDYNEQFF. The rearrangement uses TRBV11-2 and TRBJ2-1, with TRBD2 matching over 7 bases. This CDR3 has 16 amino acids. With V trimmed by 0 bases and J by 3 bases, 5 bases remained unmatched. CDR1 and CDR2 (germline): SGHAT, FQNNGV.